The entry below describes one T cell receptor (beta chain). Its antigen remains unidentified. No base quality values were provided; no much bigger clone lies one nucleotide off. The High Capacity cDNA Reverse Transcription Kit was used to reverse transcribe all of the isolated RNA, meaning that expressed TCRB transcripts were what got sequenced. Deep immunoSEQ sequencing was applied to naive, central memory and regulatory T cell samples, giving an average of about 3.7 million total reads per sample. Sorted cells were lysed in RLT buffer and RNA was extracted with DNase-treated RNeasy Micro or Mini kits, depending on cell number. Each cell subset was processed separately to prevent cross-contamination, with patient and healthy donor samples processed together. TCRB sequences were amplified from cDNA with the immunoSEQ multiplex PCR, producing 87-bp fragments spanning the CDR3 region. Sequencing of the amplicons was done on the Illumina HiSeq platform. In the paper's pipeline: Synthetic template baselines were used to correct PCR bias computationally, reads within Hamming distance 2 were collapsed together, and singletons that could not be merged were discarded. Reads were aligned against IMGT so that V, D and J genes, CDR3 length and insertions or deletions at six rearrangement sites could be assigned. Clonotype counts were normalized to sorted cell number within each subset before computing true diversity and Gini coefficients with the tcR R package. The overlap coefficient, calculated on TCRB nucleotide sequences, was used to quantify repertoire sharing. Out-of-frame TCRB sequences from naive cells were analyzed as a proxy for the pre-selection repertoire. TCRdb's version of the immuneACCESS table is confined to in-frame rearrangements and falls short of the full clone set. An unresolved V gene accounts for under half of the shortfall where checked; the remainder is of unknown origin. Clone size and the V and J calls come from that table; the DNA yielded D and trimming. This sample is represented by hundreds of thousands of clones; 25% to 35% of them were singletons. The top ten clonotypes cover about 0.065% of the sample.

This entry is derived from a study of beta chain features in type 1 diabetes (dated by TCRdb to the late 2010s). Notes on the research overall: Mean age, gender distribution, total cell number and subset yield were not different between patients and healthy donors. A total of roughly 100 million sorted cells were examined across all samples, and the number of cells per subset was strongly correlated with RNA yield. In the study, recently diagnosed type 1 diabetes patients and matched healthy donors were compared on the TCRB repertoires of their sorted circulating CD4+ T cell subsets. Regulatory and stem cell-like memory subsets were obtained from only 8 patients and roughly eight healthy donors, while naive and central memory subsets were obtained from all 30 or so donors. General study outcomes and caveats: PCR might favor shorter templates, but patient and control samples were amplified and corrected together, so any skew would affect both groups equally. Because small numbers of individuals were included in the HLA sub-analyses, any influence of HLA type on TCRB rearrangement was left unresolved. Naive, central memory and regulatory TCRB repertoires appeared to be more similar among patients than among healthy donors. Because cDNA was sequenced instead of genomic DNA, highly expressing activated cells could be over-represented, though the groups showed no difference in activation or CD3 levels. In all four CD4+ subsets, TCRB CDR3 length was moderately but significantly shorter in type 1 diabetes patients. Patients with type 1 diabetes made fewer insertions and deleted more nucleotides at VDJ recombination sites, implying thymic rearrangement abnormalities.

A single peripheral blood draw of 95 to 150 mL on average was collected from each donor into heparinised tubes. Naive, central memory, regulatory and stem cell-like memory CD4+ T cells were sorted on a BD FACSAria II using a panel including CD45RO, CCR7, CD25, CD127, CD95 and CD27. Every sorted population had a purity above 95%. PBMCs were isolated right away by Lymphoprep density gradient centrifugation and were stained directly, without culture. Samples were stained and sorted in pairs, with one healthy donor and one patient per experiment, so that batch effects were minimized. The CDR3 numbers 15 residues from cysteine through phenylalanine. Just the 45-base CDR3 DNA is kept, in frame starting at base 1. Based on the germline V gene, the CDR1 and CDR2 sequences are SGHRS and YFSETQ. Between the V and J ends, shortened by 6 bases and 0 bases respectively, the junction contains 15 bases.

Rearrangement joined TRBV5-1 to TRBJ2-5, and possibly TRBD2, on 6 matching bases. Sequences were obtained from naive CD4+ T cells from blood. What the cell subset or site label conveys for this sample: true naive CD4+ T cells. This TCR came from a man aged 18 to 30 in good health. The CDR3 corresponds to CASTRDSPDQETQYF. Read as DNA, the sequence is TGCGCCAGCACAAGGGACTCCCCGGACCAAGAGACCCAGTACTTC. Extended through the reference TRBV5-1 and TRBJ2-5 proteins, this CDR3 yields the full variable domain: KAGVTQTPRYLIKTRGQQVTLSCSPISGHRSVSWYQQTPGQGLQFLFEYFSETQRNKGNFPGRFSGRQFSNSRSEMNVSTLELGDSALYLCASTRDSPDQETQYFGPGTRLLVL.